This T cell receptor beta chain is from a study of blood T cell repertoires in COVID-19. Across the whole study: Acute-phase and convalescent COVID-19 samples originated in the United States, Italy and Spain.

Per germline, CDR1 LNHDA and CDR2 SQIVND (reference sequence). This CDR3 is built from 13 residues. V gave up 2 bases and J gave up 12 bases; unmatched junction bases: 8. In the study's own analysis: Amplification of reference gene primers was used by the study to estimate nucleated cell counts. Measured with immunoSEQ multiplex PCR; TCRdb has only the in-frame clones, and not every one. D and trimming were read from the DNA, whereas the V and J calls and clone size are those reported in that table. Of under 250,000 clones listed, around 90% were seen once; the top ten hold 5.5% to 6.5%. The V gene is TRBV19, the J gene TRBJ2-3, with TRBD1 matching 7 bases. Sequenced sample: peripheral blood. This clonotype was sampled from a man in his sixties who had recovered from COVID-19. The CDR3 spells CASSITGVPSQYF. The CDR3 coding sequence is TGTGCCAGTAGTATAACAGGGGTGCCCTCACAGTATTTT.